This T cell receptor beta chain was sequenced during a study of Tregs in tolerant kidney transplant recipients. Notes on the study in general: Donor-specific Treg expansion exceeded global Treg expansion in tolerant patients, suggesting antigen drive.

This clone appeared once. Its specificity is not known. TCRdb's table, derived via immunoSEQ multiplex PCR, lists solely in-frame clones and lacks some. The sample records 110,000 or so clones, almost 90% being singletons. V gave up 0 bases and J gave up 5 bases; unmatched junction bases: 11. The CDR3 contains 17 residues. CDR1 and CDR2 (germline): SGDLS, YYNGEE. CD4+CD25+CD127- Tregs, CD4+CD25- non-Tregs, CD4 and CD8 cells were sorted. This sample comprised CD4+ T cells from blood, obtained before the transplant. This sequence originates from a human donor who received a combined kidney and bone marrow transplant. The J gene is TRBJ2-5, the V gene TRBV9; 9 bases line up with TRBD2. The CDR3 loop reads CASSVEVAGGRSETQYF. The CDR3, as DNA: TGTGCCAGCAGCGTAGAAGTCGCGGGAGGGCGAAGTGAGACCCAGTACTTC. Looking up the rest from reference TRBV9 and TRBJ2-5 gives the full variable domain: DSGVTQTPKHLITATGQRVTLRCSPRSGDLSVYWYQQSLDQGLQFLIQYYNGEERAKGNILERFSAQQFPDLHSELNLSSLELGDSALYFCASSVEVAGGRSETQYFGPGTRLLVL.